The 3 T cell receptor beta chains below all came from one sample that was sequenced in a study of cytomegalovirus exposure and HLA in healthy donors. Amplification used 60 Vbeta primers and 13 Jbeta primers. This table comes from immunoSEQ multiplex PCR, and its TCRdb copy is limited to in-frame clones, with some not included. Here the sample spans 150,000 to 200,000 clones, 68% being singletons. Sequenced material: PBMCs. The receptors were sampled from a woman aged 35 to 49 in good health and CMV-seropositive.

The V call is TRBV5-5, the J call TRBJ1-1, with TRBD1 identical over 9 bases. Germline CDR1 and CDR2: SGHKS and YYEKEE (reference sequence). The CDR3 spans 15 residues. Unmatched junction bases numbered 13, after V lost 10 bases and J lost 3 bases. Here the CDR3 DNA reads TGTGCCGTCCATTGGACAGGGGTGTCCCACACTGAAGCTTTCTTT. Translated, it gives CAVHWTGVSHTEAFF.

This chain uses TRBV7-2 with TRBJ2-1, with 12 nucleotides matching TRBD2. This CDR3 contains 15 residues. J was trimmed by 8 bases and V by 8 bases; bases with no gene match: 10. Germline V gene sequence: CDR1 SGHTA, CDR2 FQGNSA. CDR3 bases: TGTGCCAGCTGGCTAGCGGGAGGGCTTTCCGATGAGCAGTTCTTC. Amino acids: CASWLAGGLSDEQFF.

The V and J genes are TRBV9 and TRBJ2-1, with 8 bases matching TRBD1. Trimming took 4 bases from V and 8 from J; bases not matched to a gene: 14. The CDR3 runs to 16 residues. Per the germline V gene, CDR1 is SGDLS and CDR2 is YYNGEE. CDR3 loop: CASSPWTGSHVDEQFF. The CDR3 nucleotides read TGTGCCAGCAGCCCTTGGACAGGGTCGCATGTCGATGAGCAGTTCTTC. The full variable domain, rest sourced from reference TRBV9 and TRBJ2-1, is DSGVTQTPKHLITATGQRVTLRCSPRSGDLSVYWYQQSLDQGLQFLIQYYNGEERAKGNILERFSAQQFPDLHSELNLSSLELGDSALYFCASSPWTGSHVDEQFFGPGTRLTVL.